What follows are 22 T cell receptor beta chains derived from one specimen sequenced in a study of shared clonotypes between healthy human individuals. Libraries were prepared by immunoSEQ multiplex PCR; TCRdb keeps only in-frame clonotypes and omits some of them. The sample comprises about 1.1 million clones, approximately 80% of which are singletons, and roughly 0.65% rests with the top ten. Material: memory CD4+ T cells from PBMCs. Stated subset: CD45RA-negative fraction. Source of these receptors: a man aged 18 to 29 in good health. Some clones in this sample may be carry-over from other donors' samples.

V is TRBV5-1 and J is TRBJ2-5; D call uncertain. Germline CDR1 reads SGHRS; CDR2 reads YFSETQ. CDR3 length equals 14 residues. The V and J ends lost 0 bases and 5 bases respectively, with 11 bases between them. The CDR3 is CASSLAMGGETQYF. The CDR3 nucleotides read TGCGCCAGCAGCTTGGCCATGGGTGGGGAGACCCAGTACTTC.

The chain couples TRBV15 to TRBJ2-3; weak D call: TRBD2 (6 bases). There are 14 residues in the CDR3. Germline loops: CDR1 LNHNV, CDR2 YYDKDF (reference sequence). The V end was cut by 1 base, the J end by 3 bases, with 8 bases between. The CDR3 spells CATSRALATDTQYF. The CDR3 bases are TGTGCCACCAGCAGAGCCCTAGCGACAGATACGCAGTATTTT.

This rearrangement joins TRBV5-1 to TRBJ1-4, with no clear D. The CDR3 totals 15 residues. From germline, CDR1 is SGHRS and CDR2 YFSETQ. V was shortened by 2 bases and J by 7 bases, with 15 bases between the two germline ends. The CDR3 sequence: CASSLGSSISEKLFF. DNA for the CDR3: TGCGCCAGCAGCTTAGGGAGCTCCATCAGTGAAAAACTGTTTTTT.

This chain uses TRBV21-1 with TRBJ2-1; the D segment call TRBD2 is taken from the table without a DNA check. TRBV21-1 is shown as a pseudogene. CDR3 length: 17 amino acids. The CDR3 is CASRKGGIAAAYNEQFF. As DNA, the CDR3 is TGTGCCAGCAGGAAAGGGGGCATAGCGGCAGCCTACAATGAGCAGTTCTTC.

The chain recombines TRBV9 with TRBJ1-3, with D tentatively TRBD1 (5 bases). Germline loops: CDR1 SGDLS, CDR2 YYNGEE. The CDR3 runs to 16 residues. V lost 4 bases and J 0 bases, leaving 14 bases between the germline ends. Written as DNA, the CDR3 is TGTGCCAGCAGCCAAGGGAGGGGAATCTCTGGAAACACCATATATTTT. Protein sequence: CASSQGRGISGNTIYF.

The CDR3 sequence is CASIRTGSFYEQYF. CDR3 nucleotides: TGTGCCAGCATCAGGACAGGGTCATTCTACGAGCAGTACTTC. The chain is built from TRBV28 and TRBJ2-7, with 8 bases matching TRBD1. CDR1 MDHEN and CDR2 SYDVKM come from the germline V gene. The ends lost 7 bases at V and 3 bases at J; junction bases unmatched: 8. The CDR3 extends over 14 amino acids.

This chain connects TRBV18 to TRBJ2-1; tentatively, D is TRBD2 (6 bases). Deletions cut 6 bases from V and 5 bases from J, with 17 bases between. In germline, CDR1 is KGHSH, CDR2 LQKENI. The CDR3 length is 15 residues. CDR3 bases: TGTGCCAGCTCGCCGCGGGTGGCGGGAAACAATGAGCAGTTCTTC. This encodes CASSPRVAGNNEQFF.

A note on this clone: The sample carries other DNA sequences with the same CDR3. The chain uses TRBV29-1 and TRBJ2-3; 9 bases agree with TRBD2. The V segment lost 8 bases and the J segment 0 bases; nucleotides outside the gene matches: 6. The CDR3 runs 14 residues. Germline CDR1 is SQVTM and CDR2 is ANQGSEA. The chain's CDR3 is CSIQGTSSTDTQYF. As DNA, the CDR3 is TGCAGCATCCAAGGGACTAGCAGCACAGATACGCAGTATTTT.

The rearrangement uses TRBV5-8 and TRBJ2-3; unclear D gene. Trimming took 2 bases from V and 4 from J, leaving 11 bases between them. CDR3 length: 14 amino acids. Germline values: CDR1 SGHTS, CDR2 YDEGEE. This CDR3 reads CASSLGLPPDTQYF. The CDR3 region has the DNA TGTGCCAGCAGCTTAGGTCTACCCCCAGATACGCAGTATTTT.

The V gene is TRBV11-3, the J gene TRBJ2-1; 8 positions match TRBD1. The CDR3 length is 13 residues. Looked up from germline, CDR1 is SGHNT and CDR2 is YENEEA. V lost 5 bases and J lost 5; bases outside the gene matches: 2. CDR3 sequence: CASSTDRDNEQFF. In DNA form, the CDR3 reads TGTGCCAGCAGCACGGACAGGGACAATGAGCAGTTCTTC. Combining the CDR3 with reference TRBV11-3 and TRBJ2-1 gives the whole variable domain EAGVVQSPRYKIIEKKQPVAFWCNPISGHNTLYWYLQNLGQGPELLIRYENEEAVDDSQLPKDRFSAERLKGVDSTLKIQPAELGDSAVYLCASSTDRDNEQFFGPGTRLTVL.

The genes are TRBV28 and TRBJ1-4; perhaps TRBD1 as D (6 bases). The germline CDR1 and CDR2 sequences are MDHEN and SYDVKM. CDR3 size: 15 residues. Trimming removed 2 bases at V and 5 bases at J, with 12 bases between. The CDR3 nucleotides read TGTGCCAGCAGTTTAGGGGGGGCCCAAAATGAAAAACTGTTTTTT. The encoded protein is CASSLGGAQNEKLFF.

This clone has only one observation. The chain is built from TRBV28 and TRBJ2-5; 7 bases map to TRBD1. This CDR3 is built from 16 residues. With 7 bases clipped from V and 3 bases from J, the junction kept 14 bases outside the gene matches. The germline V gene has CDR1 MDHEN and CDR2 SYDVKM. The CDR3 bases are TGTGCCAGCAATACAGTGGGCAGGGGGTTTAAAGAGACCCAGTACTTC. The encoded protein is CASNTVGRGFKETQYF.

This chain joins TRBV9 and TRBJ1-2, with unresolved D. Germline V lookup: CDR1 SGDLS, CDR2 YYNGEE. The CDR3 covers 16 residues. Trimming stripped 6 bases from V and 3 bases from J, with 21 bases between. CDR3 loop: CASKPGPIETYYGYTF. The DNA for the CDR3 is TGTGCCAGCAAACCCGGACCGATCGAAACCTACTATGGCTACACCTTC. Variable domain in full (rest from reference TRBV9 and TRBJ1-2): DSGVTQTPKHLITATGQRVTLRCSPRSGDLSVYWYQQSLDQGLQFLIQYYNGEERAKGNILERFSAQQFPDLHSELNLSSLELGDSALYFCASKPGPIETYYGYTFGSGTRLTVV.

The rearrangement joins TRBV10-2 to TRBJ2-3, with TRBD2 matching 9 bases. The ends lost 6 bases at V and 4 bases at J; junction bases unmatched: 2. The CDR3 is 13 residues long. Germline CDR1 reads WSHSY; CDR2 reads SAAADI. The CDR3 DNA is TGCGCCAGCAGGGCGGGAGGGGCAGATACGCAGTATTTT. This sequence encodes CASRAGGADTQYF.

This clone was detected a few times. The chain links TRBV19 to TRBJ1-5, with D possibly matching TRBD1 (6 bases). This CDR3 has 16 amino acids. V was cut by 4 bases and J by 6 bases, with 19 bases left in between. Germline V gives CDR1 LNHDA, CDR2 SQIVND (reference sequence). This CDR3 is CASSTGTQGWSQPQHF. The DNA for the CDR3 is TGTGCCAGTAGTACCGGTACACAGGGTTGGAGTCAGCCCCAGCATTTT.

This sequence joins TRBV5-1 and TRBJ2-7; tentatively, D is TRBD2 (5 bases). The V gene's germline CDR1 is SGHRS and CDR2 YFSETQ. The germline V and J ends were trimmed by 0 bases and 0 bases, with 13 bases remaining between them. The CDR3 spans 16 residues. The CDR3 protein is CASSLGLRDSSYEQYF. The CDR3 region has the DNA TGCGCCAGCAGCTTGGGTCTTCGGGATAGCTCCTACGAGCAGTACTTC.

This clone was seen a few times. The V call is TRBV27, the J call TRBJ1-5, with a weak D call TRBD1 (5 bases). The germline V gene encodes CDR1 MNHEY and CDR2 SMNVEV (reference sequence). V gave up 5 bases and J gave up 5 bases, with 13 bases separating them. This CDR3 contains 14 residues. The CDR3 reads CASSLRGTDQPQHF. DNA of the CDR3: TGTGCCAGCAGTCTCCGGGGGACGGATCAGCCCCAGCATTTT.

This chain uses TRBV27 with TRBJ2-3; D is unclear. CDR3 length: 14 amino acids. Germline V gene lookup returns CDR1 MNHEY and CDR2 SMNVEV (reference sequence). The V and J ends lost 6 bases and 0 bases respectively, with 10 bases between them. For the CDR3, the DNA is TGTGCCAGCAGACCCCTAGGGAGCACAGATACGCAGTATTTT. Translation: CASRPLGSTDTQYF.

The rearrangement joins TRBV13 to TRBJ1-2; D is unresolved. V was cut by 2 bases and J by 0 bases, with 10 bases left in between. The CDR3 has 15 residues. Germline V gene data show CDR1 as PRHDT and CDR2 as FYEKMQ (reference sequence). CDR3 DNA sequence: TGTGCCAGCAGCTTAAAGGCAGGAGCTAACTATGGCTACACCTTC. Translated, it gives CASSLKAGANYGYTF.

In its sample, this clone was seen many times. V and J are TRBV5-1 and TRBJ1-4; D is ambiguous. The V end lost 0 bases, the J end lost 0 bases, and 9 bases lay between the germline ends. The V gene's germline CDR1 is SGHRS and CDR2 YFSETQ. The CDR3 extends over 16 amino acids. The CDR3 region is CASSLASGATNEKLFF. In DNA form, the CDR3 reads TGCGCCAGCAGCTTGGCCTCTGGTGCAACTAATGAAAAACTGTTTTTT.

The count of this clone is one. The chain has TRBV30 and TRBJ2-1; possible D gene TRBD2, 5 bases. Trimming pared 2 bases from V and 3 bases from J, leaving 11 bases between. CDR1 is GTSNPN, CDR2 SVGIG, per germline (reference sequence). The CDR3 runs 14 residues. The CDR3 sequence: CAWSRGLIYNEQFF. As DNA, the CDR3 is TGTGCCTGGAGTCGAGGACTGATCTACAATGAGCAGTTCTTC.

The rearrangement uses TRBV4-1 and TRBJ1-2; perhaps TRBD1 as D (5 bases). Germline CDR1 is MGHRA and CDR2 is YSYEKL. There are 17 residues in the CDR3. Between the trimmed V and J ends, which lost 0 bases and 6 bases, there was a span of 20 bases. The CDR3 protein is CASSQERGGSRRNGYTF. Here the CDR3 DNA reads TGCGCCAGCAGCCAAGAGAGGGGCGGATCCCGTAGGAATGGCTACACCTTC.